The rows below give T cell receptor beta chains drawn from one sample of a study of shared clonotypes between healthy human individuals. This table comes from immunoSEQ multiplex PCR, and its TCRdb copy is limited to in-frame clones, with some not included. The table includes around 1.1 million clones, approximately 75% detected once. Sequenced: memory CD4+ T cells from PBMCs. Every receptor here comes from a man aged 18-30 years in good health. Some clones in this sample may be carry-over from other donors' samples. Each CDR3 is given with its conserved first and last residue. Each record gives: CDR3 length, D gene, J gene, V gene, CDR3 protein, CDR3 DNA. D genes are given only for firm matches.

14 TRBD1 TRBJ1-1 TRBV5-1 CASSLVPGQGSAFF TGCGCCAGCAGCTTGGTCCCGGGACAGGGATCGGCTTTCTTT
14 - TRBJ2-2 TRBV30 CAWRYGANTGELFF TGTGCCTGGAGGTACGGGGCGAACACCGGGGAGCTGTTTTTT
14 - TRBJ2-7 TRBV6-1 CASSDRSPAYEQYF TGTGCCAGCAGTGATAGAAGCCCTGCCTACGAGCAGTACTTC
16 - TRBJ1-3 TRBV9 CASSGAWGGSRNTIYF TGTGCCAGCAGCGGCGCCTGGGGGGGCTCCAGGAACACCATATATTTT
16 TRBD2 TRBJ2-2 TRBV5-4 CASRSWTSSNTGELFF TGTGCCAGTCGTTCTTGGACTAGCTCTAACACCGGGGAGCTGTTTTTT
15 - TRBJ2-5 TRBV7-9 CASSLVGGPRQTQYF TGTGCCAGCAGCTTAGTGGGGGGACCCAGACAGACCCAGTACTTC
13 - TRBJ2-7 TRBV13 CASSLLGSYEQYF TGTGCCAGCAGCTTATTGGGTTCTTACGAGCAGTACTTC
15 TRBD1 TRBJ2-5 TRBV6-4 CASSFTGVPGETQYF TGTGCCAGCAGTTTTACAGGGGTACCGGGTGAGACCCAGTACTTC
17 - TRBJ2-2 TRBV5-8 CANSRDSGVRNTGELFF TGTGCCAACTCTCGGGATAGCGGAGTCCGAAACACCGGGGAGCTGTTTTTT
13 - TRBJ1-2 TRBV6-5 CASSVGSWGGYTF TGTGCCAGCAGTGTAGGGTCCTGGGGCGGCTACACCTTC
14 TRBD1 TRBJ2-7 TRBV2 CASMLGQASYEQYF TGTGCCAGCATGTTGGGACAGGCCTCCTACGAGCAGTACTTC
15 TRBD1 TRBJ2-3 TRBV18 CASSPGQGDTDTQYF TGTGCCAGCTCACCCGGACAGGGGGACACAGATACGCAGTATTTT
12 TRBD2 TRBJ2-4 TRBV28 CASSPGGFIQYF TGTGCCAGCAGCCCCGGGGGGTTCATTCAGTACTTC
14 TRBD2 TRBJ2-2 TRBV5-4 CASSSASGSGELFF TGTGCCAGCAGCTCAGCTAGCGGGTCAGGGGAGCTGTTTTTT
10 - TRBJ2-1 TRBV20-1 CSAFHNEQFF TGCAGTGCTTTTCACAATGAGCAGTTCTTC
13 - TRBJ2-7 TRBV6-1 CASSELILLEQYF TGTGCCAGCAGTGAACTTATCCTTCTCGAGCAGTACTTC
14 TRBD2 TRBJ2-7 TRBV2 CASMLTSGSYEQYF TGTGCCAGCATGTTGACTAGCGGTTCCTACGAGCAGTACTTC
18 - TRBJ1-2 TRBV10-3 CAISHERRDLRRDYGYTF TGTGCCATCAGTCACGAACGAAGGGACCTCCGAAGGGACTATGGCTACACCTTC